This T cell receptor beta chain originates from a study of T cells in Graves' hyperthyroidism and ophthalmopathy. From RNA transcripts, TCR beta CDR3 regions were amplified. HTBI primers were employed in a first-round RT-PCR of the TCR CDR3. TCRdb ran MiXCR on the multiplex PCR reads and lists one entry per CDR3 protein. The table includes 450,000 to 600,000 distinct CDR3 sequences, about 20% detected once. Between the trimmed V and J ends, which lost 7 bases and 3 bases, there was a span of 25 bases. CDR3 length: 17 amino acids. Looked up from germline, CDR1 is MNHEY and CDR2 is SVGEGT. About this clonotype itself: Its specificity is not known.

Study-wide findings and caveats: The model foresaw ophthalmopathy a median roughly 6.5 months prior to onset.

The source is a man aged 35 to 55 with Graves' ophthalmopathy. This sequence joins TRBV6-2 or TRBV6-3 and TRBJ2-7; D may be TRBD2 (6 bases). The sequencing sample was made of blood. The CDR3 sequence is CASTPSGEARDFYEQYF. CDR3 DNA sequence: TGTGCCAGCACCCCTTCTGGGGAGGCAAGAGACTTCTACGAGCAGTACTTC.